The 5 T cell receptor beta chains in this list originate from one sample, sequenced in a study of breast tumors, draining lymph nodes, adjacent tissues. TCRdb fed the multiplex PCR reads into MiXCR, producing one record per CDR3 protein. The data contain some 130,000 distinct CDR3 sequences, about 22% of them singletons. Breast cancer patients provided tissue from their axillary draining lymph nodes. The specimen sequenced was axillary lymph node tissue. The receptor set was obtained from a female donor with breast cancer. Some clones in this sample may be carry-over from other donors' samples.

This clonotype was observed at least ten times. This rearrangement joins TRBV20-1 to TRBJ1-6, with D uncertain. The CDR3 loop spans 14 amino acids. Trimming took off 5 bases at V and 2 bases at J, with 10 bases between the two ends. CDR1 and CDR2 (germline): DFQATT, SNEGSKA (reference sequence). The CDR3 coding sequence is TGCAGTGCTCCTGATGGGGCCTATAATTCACCCCTCCACTTT. This translates into CSAPDGAYNSPLHF.

A few counts support this clonotype. The chain couples TRBV12-3 or TRBV12-4 to TRBJ2-2; D unresolved. The V and J ends lost 6 bases and 8 bases respectively, with 10 bases between them. The CDR3 sequence is 12 residues long. The CDR3 protein is CASRGLAGELFF. The CDR3 DNA reads as TGTGCCAGCAGAGGTCTGGCAGGGGAGCTGTTTTTT.

Comment on this clonotype: This may come from a read error, since a much larger clone is one base off. The chain uses TRBV2 and TRBJ1-2; D uncertain. Trimming cost V 3 bases and J 4 bases, with 12 bases left between them. CDR1 and CDR2 (germline): SNHLY, FYNNEI. The CDR3 sequence is 14 residues long. For the CDR3, the DNA is TGTGCCAGCAGTGACCAAGGGATTAGCTATGGCTACACCTTC. Translation gives CASSDQGISYGYTF.

The sample holds many counts of this clonotype. The rearrangement joins TRBV4-1 to TRBJ1-5; 8 bases agree with TRBD1. The germline V gene has CDR1 MGHRA and CDR2 YSYEKL. This CDR3 has 15 residues. V lost 3 bases to trimming and J lost 6 bases; unmatched junction nucleotides: 7. The CDR3 spells CASSQATGGGQPQHF. The CDR3 bases are TGCGCCAGCAGCCAGGCCACAGGGGGTGGTCAGCCCCAGCATTTT.

This clonotype was observed many times. The rearrangement uses TRBV7-3 and TRBJ2-6, with a possible D match to TRBD1 (5 bases). The V and J ends lost 5 bases and 3 bases respectively, with 11 bases between them. The CDR3 loop spans 15 amino acids. The germline gives CDR1 SGHTA, CDR2 FQGTGA. CDR3 DNA sequence: TGTGCCAGCAGCCCAGGGTTAGGTGGGGCCAACGTCCTGACTTTC. Translating it yields CASSPGLGGANVLTF.